This T cell receptor beta chain was recovered during a study of blood T cell repertoires in COVID-19. The protocol was immunoSEQ multiplex PCR, while the TCRdb copy is restricted to in-frame clones and leaves out a portion. The table has about 240,000 clones, around four fifths seen once. Per germline, CDR1 MNHEY and CDR2 SVGAGI. V was shortened by 0 bases and J by 8 bases, with 16 bases between the two germline ends. This CDR3 is built from 15 residues. The source is a man aged 45 to 65 with acute or convalescent COVID-19. Sequenced material: peripheral blood. This chain joins TRBV6-5 and TRBJ1-2; D ambiguous. Here the CDR3 reads CASSYSVQAFWGYTF. CDR3 nucleotides: TGTGCCAGCAGTTACTCCGTCCAGGCCTTTTGGGGCTACACCTTC.